These 14 T cell receptor beta chains originate from one sample sequenced in a study of T cell changes during pregnancy in multiple sclerosis (dated by TCRdb to 2018 to 2020). Libraries were constructed by the immunoSEQ multiplex PCR assay. The table was pulled from immuneACCESS by TCRdb, which kept in-frame rearrangements only. Such tables lose some clones; where checked, under half of the loss comes from unresolved V genes, and the rest has no known cause. The sample data list roughly 100,000 clones, and approximately 91% of these were observed just once. The ten largest clones capture over 3% of the sample. This sample comprised peripheral blood, obtained in the second trimester of pregnancy. The receptors stem from a female donor with multiple sclerosis, enrolled in a pregnancy study.

The J gene is TRBJ2-7, the V gene TRBV6-5; a weak D match, TRBD2 (6 bases). The CDR3 runs 14 residues. Trimming removed 0 bases from V and 3 bases from J, with 9 bases in between. CDR1 MNHEY and CDR2 SVGAGI come from the germline V gene. DNA of the CDR3: TGTGCCAGCAGTTACTCGGGGGGACTCTACGAGCAGTACTTC. The encoded protein is CASSYSGGLYEQYF.

The genes are TRBV25-1 and TRBJ1-1; D call uncertain. The V end lost 4 bases, the J end lost 1 base, and 16 bases lay between the germline ends. This CDR3 is 16 amino acids long. Germline CDR1 and CDR2: MGHDK and SYGVNS. Here the CDR3 reads CASSVASGYPNTEAFF. In DNA, the CDR3 is TGTGCCAGCAGTGTCGCTAGTGGGTACCCGAACACTGAAGCTTTCTTT. The full variable domain, completed using reference TRBV25-1 and TRBJ1-1, is EADIYQTPRYLVIGTGKKITLECSQTMGHDKMYWYQQDPGMELHLIHYSYGVNSTEKGDLSSESTVSRIRTEHFPLTLESARPSHTSQYLCASSVASGYPNTEAFFGQGTRLTVV.

The J gene is TRBJ1-2, the V gene TRBV5-1; the D gene is possibly TRBD1 (6 bases). Germline V gene lookup returns CDR1 SGHRS and CDR2 YFSETQ. The V end lost 0 bases, the J end lost 5 bases, and 17 bases lay between the germline ends. The CDR3 is 16 amino acids. For the CDR3, the DNA is TGCGCCAGCAGCTTGGCCGGGACATCATTTTCTTATGGCTACACCTTC. Translating it yields CASSLAGTSFSYGYTF.

The V call is TRBV11-3, the J call TRBJ2-5, with a possible D match to TRBD1 (6 bases). This CDR3 spans 12 amino acids. V dropped 3 bases and J dropped 5 bases, with 7 bases sitting between them. Germline CDR1 reads SGHNT; CDR2 reads YENEEA. CDR3 nucleotides: TGTGCCAGCAGCTTGAGGGGGGAGACCCAGTACTTC. Amino acid sequence: CASSLRGETQYF.

V gene TRBV7-8 combines with J gene TRBJ2-7; possible D gene TRBD1, 6 bases. The CDR3 length is 15 residues. Germline lookup yields CDR1 SGHVS and CDR2 FQNEAQ. The V and J ends lost 5 bases and 6 bases respectively, with 20 bases between them. In DNA, the CDR3 is TGTGCCAGCAGCGATTCCGGGACACCGCGGTTCGAGCAGTACTTC. As protein: CASSDSGTPRFEQYF. The full variable domain, rest sourced from reference TRBV7-8 and TRBJ2-7, is GAGVSQSPRYKVAKRGQDVALRCDPISGHVSLFWYQQALGQGPEFLTYFQNEAQLDKSGLPSDRFFAERPEGSVSTLKIQRTQQEDSAVYLCASSDSGTPRFEQYFGPGTRLTVT.

V and J are TRBV10-3 and TRBJ2-5, with D possibly TRBD1 on 6 matching bases. V was clipped by 6 bases and J by 5 bases, with 16 bases between them. The CDR3 contains 14 residues. The germline gives CDR1 ENHRY, CDR2 SYGVKD. This CDR3 reads CAISKQGGGETQYF. The CDR3 DNA reads as TGTGCCATCAGCAAACAGGGTGGCGGGGAGACCCAGTACTTC.

The chain employs TRBV5-1 and TRBJ2-1; 11 bases are a match to TRBD2. J was trimmed by 5 bases and V by 3 bases; bases with no gene match: 7. The CDR3 runs 16 residues. Germline V gene lookup returns CDR1 SGHRS and CDR2 YFSETQ. CDR3: CASSSLLAGVDNEQFF. The CDR3 bases are TGCGCCAGCAGCTCCCTACTAGCGGGAGTGGACAATGAGCAGTTCTTC.

The gene calls are TRBV28 and TRBJ2-7, with TRBD2 identical over 12 bases. This CDR3 comprises 12 residues. V trimming: 10 bases; J trimming: 7 bases; junction bases outside the gene matches: 5. Per the germline V gene, CDR1 is MDHEN and CDR2 is SYDVKM. The CDR3 reads CATLGLAGEQYF. For the CDR3, the DNA is TGTGCCACCCTGGGACTAGCGGGTGAGCAGTACTTC.

This chain joins TRBV2 and TRBJ2-7, with 7 bases identical to TRBD1. CDR1 SNHLY and CDR2 FYNNEI come from the germline V gene. Trimming removed 8 bases from V and 6 bases from J; junction bases left unmatched: 7. The CDR3 sequence is 12 residues long. The CDR3 DNA reads TGTGCCAGCCTCGGGACAGACGGCGAGCAGTACTTC. It encodes CASLGTDGEQYF.

The rearrangement uses TRBV7-6 and TRBJ2-1, with 8 bases fitting TRBD2. The trim removed 5 bases at V and 8 bases at J, leaving 14 bases unmatched. The CDR3 length is 16 residues. Germline CDR1 reads SGHVS; CDR2 reads FNYEAQ. For the CDR3, the DNA is TGTGCCAGCAGCCCGAGCGGGAGTGTCACCTTCGATGAGCAGTTCTTC. Its translation is CASSPSGSVTFDEQFF.

V is TRBV4-1 and J is TRBJ2-7, with TRBD1 identical over 9 bases. Germline V lookup: CDR1 MGHRA, CDR2 YSYEKL. CDR3 size: 16 residues. The V gene end was trimmed by 4 bases and the J gene end by 3 bases; junction bases not matched to a gene: 10. CDR3 sequence reads: CASSLQAGQGIYEQYF. The CDR3 coding sequence is TGCGCCAGCAGCCTCCAAGCCGGACAGGGGATCTACGAGCAGTACTTC.

This sequence joins TRBV6-1 and TRBJ2-1; the D gene is possibly TRBD1 (5 bases). The ends were cut back, 4 bases at V and 9 bases at J, with 10 bases in the middle. The CDR3 loop spans 12 amino acids. In germline, CDR1 is MNHNS, CDR2 SASEGT. CDR3 region: CASSVYRLEQFF. CDR3 DNA: TGTGCCAGCAGTGTGTACAGGCTTGAGCAGTTCTTC.

The chain links TRBV28 to TRBJ2-7; 9 bases map to TRBD2. The CDR3 has 15 amino acids. Trimming cost V 6 bases and J 3 bases; bases outside gene matches: 9. Germline CDR1 reads MDHEN; CDR2 reads SYDVKM. For the CDR3, the DNA is TGTGCCAGCAGCCCCGGGACTAGCAACATCTACGAGCAGTACTTC. Translating it yields CASSPGTSNIYEQYF.

The chain combines TRBV7-9 with TRBJ2-5, with 8 bases fitting TRBD2. V lost 1 base, J lost 5 bases, and 12 bases stayed unmatched. The length of the CDR3 is 17 residues. Per germline, CDR1 SEHNR and CDR2 FQNEAQ (reference sequence). The CDR3 DNA follows: TGTGCCAGCAGCTTAGGAGCGGGAGAGGGGGGTGTGGAGACCCAGTACTTC. Its protein product is CASSLGAGEGGVETQYF.